This T cell receptor (beta chain) was obtained from a study of blood T cell repertoires in COVID-19. Sequencing was performed with immunoSEQ multiplex PCR; in TCRdb, only in-frame clones are kept and a portion is missing. The sample lists about 260,000 clones, 85% to 90% occurring once. CDR3 length: 14 amino acids. CDR1 and CDR2 (germline): SGHVS, FQNEAQ. Trimming took 2 bases from V and 2 from J, leaving 10 bases between them. This sequence was found in a woman in her 30s with COVID-19, enrolled during active disease. Sequencing used peripheral blood. The rearrangement links TRBV7-8 to TRBJ2-7, with D hard to call. The DNA for the CDR3 is TGTGCCAGCAGCTTACTCGGGTCGGCCTACGAGCAGTACTTC. This encodes CASSLLGSAYEQYF.